The 12 T cell receptor beta chains reported below all come from one sample, sequenced in a study of blood T cells in healthy people across ages. Sample-barcoded 5' priming and a J-beta primer mix drove a second PCR of about 6 to 12 cycles. Each CDR3 protein is one row after TCRdb ran MiXCR on the 5' RACE reads. The table has some 670,000 distinct CDR3 sequences, approximately 52% seen once. Specimen: blood. The receptors were sampled from an elderly woman in good health.

This clonotype was seen only a few times. CDR3: CASSPLDRTNYGYTF. The CDR3, as DNA: TGTGCCAGCAGTCCCCTGGACAGGACAAACTATGGCTACACCTTC. The V gene is TRBV27, the J gene TRBJ1-2; 7 bases line up with TRBD1. Germline CDR1 MNHEY, CDR2 SMNVEV (reference sequence). This CDR3 contains 15 residues. Germline trimming cut 5 bases from V and 2 bases from J; bases unmatched to any gene: 8.

This clonotype was seen at least ten times. One base away lies a much larger clone, so this may be a sequencing read error. This rearrangement joins TRBV29-1 to TRBJ2-3; D is ambiguous. The CDR3 has 12 amino acids. V was clipped by 7 bases and J by 7 bases, with 15 bases between them. CDR1 and CDR2 from the germline V gene are SQVTM and ANQGSEA. The CDR3 spells CSAGGPINTQYF. In DNA form, the CDR3 reads TGCAGCGCTGGTGGGCCGATTAATACGCAGTATTTT.

This chain connects TRBV10-3 to TRBJ1-1, with D possibly matching TRBD1 (6 bases). The CDR3 totals 12 residues. With 4 bases removed from V and 5 bases from J, the gap between germline ends came to 8 bases. The germline V gene encodes CDR1 ENHRY and CDR2 SYGVKD. Here the CDR3 reads CAISAGDTEAFF. The CDR3 DNA sequence: TGTGCCATCAGTGCAGGGGATACTGAAGCTTTCTTT.

This clonotype has a single count. CDR3 in amino acids: CASSLRTSGSETQYF. CDR3 coding DNA: TGTGCCAGCAGTTTACGGACTAGCGGGAGTGAGACCCAGTACTTC. This rearrangement joins TRBV28 to TRBJ2-7; 13 nucleotides agree with TRBD2. The DNA end lines up better with TRBJ2-5; the J call may be wrong. The CDR3 extends over 15 amino acids. The V gene's germline CDR1 is MDHEN and CDR2 SYDVKM.

About this clonotype itself: Given a much more abundant clone one base away, this may be a read error. The gene calls are TRBV14 and TRBJ2-1, with D possibly matching TRBD2 (5 bases). Trimming took 4 bases from V and 8 from J, leaving 12 bases between them. Per germline, CDR1 SGHDN and CDR2 FVKESK. This CDR3 contains 13 residues. DNA of the CDR3: TGTGCCAGCAGCCTTGGACTCTTCGATGAGCAGTTCTTC. This encodes CASSLGLFDEQFF.

The chain recombines TRBV4-3 with TRBJ2-7; D unclear. Germline V gene sequence: CDR1 LGHNA, CDR2 YSLEER. The V end lost 0 bases, the J end lost 0 bases, and 12 bases lay between the germline ends. The CDR3 has 16 amino acids. The DNA of the CDR3 is TGCGCCAGCAGCCAAGAAGTCCAGCCCTACTCCTACGAGCAGTACTTC. Amino acid sequence: CASSQEVQPYSYEQYF.

V gene TRBV7-2 combines with J gene TRBJ2-1; 9 bases fit TRBD1. With 1 base clipped from V and 6 bases from J, the junction kept 4 bases outside the gene matches. From germline, CDR1 is SGHTA and CDR2 FQGNSA. This CDR3 has 15 residues. This CDR3 is CTSSLGGQGSNEQFF. In nucleotides, the CDR3 is TGTACCAGCAGCTTAGGAGGACAGGGGAGCAATGAGCAGTTCTTC.

The chain recombines TRBV27 with TRBJ1-5, with 9 bases fitting TRBD1. V was pared by 5 bases and J by 1 base, with 6 bases of the junction left unmatched. The CDR3 runs 16 residues. Germline CDR1 and CDR2: MNHEY and SMNVEV (reference sequence). The CDR3: CASSPGQGPSNQPQHF. Written as DNA, the CDR3 is TGTGCCAGCAGTCCGGGACAGGGTCCCAGCAATCAGCCCCAGCATTTT.

J is TRBJ1-5 and V is TRBV27; D might be TRBD1 (6 bases). The V end lost 8 bases, the J end lost 6 bases, and 23 bases lay between the germline ends. The germline CDR1 and CDR2 sequences are MNHEY and SMNVEV (reference sequence). This CDR3 is 16 amino acids long. CDR3 amino acids: CASQASGGIRSQPQHF. As DNA, the CDR3 is TGTGCCAGCCAAGCCAGTGGGGGCATTCGTAGTCAGCCCCAGCATTTT.

The J gene is TRBJ2-1, the V gene TRBV12-3 or TRBV12-4, with 9 positions matching TRBD2. V lost 2 bases, J lost 4 bases, and 3 bases stayed unmatched. This CDR3 has 15 residues. The CDR3 is CASSLISGGYNEQFF. The CDR3 DNA sequence: TGTGCCAGCAGTTTAATTAGCGGGGGTTACAATGAGCAGTTCTTC.

Details on this clonotype: A read error may explain this, as a much larger clone is one base away. This chain uses TRBV3-1 with TRBJ1-6, with 10 bases matching TRBD1. The length of the CDR3 is 14 residues. Germline CDR1 and CDR2: LGHDT and YNNKEL (reference sequence). The CDR3 loop reads CASSPGQGNSPPHF. CDR3 nucleotide sequence: TGTGCCAGCAGCCCGGGACAGGGGAATTCACCCCCCCACTTT.

The chain combines TRBV6-6 with TRBJ2-1, with D possibly matching TRBD1 (6 bases). This CDR3 spans 13 amino acids. The V gene lost 6 bases and the J gene lost 13 bases, with 19 bases spanning the gap. Germline CDR1 MNHNY, CDR2 SVGAGI (reference sequence). CDR3 nucleotide sequence: TGTGCCAGCAGGGCCGGGACAAAGGAGACCCAGTTCTTC. Translated: CASRAGTKETQFF.